The 15 T cell receptor beta chains in this list originate from one sample, sequenced in a study of shared clonotypes between healthy human individuals. Sequenced by immunoSEQ multiplex PCR; TCRdb stores in-frame clones only, minus some. The sample lists about 800,000 clones, about 97% occurring once. Naive CD8 cells were CD45RO-negative, positively selected for CCR7, excluding terminally differentiated effector memory CD45RA+ cells. Material: naive CD8+ T cells sorted from blood. These receptors originate from a man aged 30-40 years in good health.

V is TRBV6-5 and J is TRBJ2-1, with D unresolved. The CDR3 is 13 amino acids. Germline CDR1 is MNHEY and CDR2 is SVGAGI. Trimming shortened V by 0 bases and J by 7 bases, and 7 bases separated the two germline ends. The CDR3 DNA sequence: TGTGCCAGCAGTTACTCGACCATGAATGAGCAGTTCTTC. Amino acids: CASSYSTMNEQFF.

The J gene is TRBJ1-1, the V gene TRBV10-3; the match to TRBD1 covers 7 bases. From germline, CDR1 is ENHRY and CDR2 SYGVKD. V lost 4 bases and J lost 6; bases outside the gene matches: 11. The CDR3 is 15 residues long. This chain's CDR3 is CAISGKTGRSPEAFF. In DNA, the CDR3 is TGTGCCATCAGTGGCAAGACAGGGAGGTCCCCTGAAGCTTTCTTT.

This chain joins TRBV11-2 and TRBJ2-5; D is unclear. Deletions cut 5 bases from V and 7 bases from J, with 14 bases between. Germline CDR1 SGHAT, CDR2 FQNNGV. CDR3 length: 13 amino acids. CDR3: CASSLDGLGTQYF. The CDR3 region has the DNA TGTGCCAGCAGCCTGGACGGTCTTGGGACCCAGTACTTC.

The rearrangement joins TRBV6-6 to TRBJ1-2; D is perhaps TRBD1 (5 bases). This CDR3 has 11 residues. Trimming removed 9 bases from V and 3 bases from J, with 8 bases in between. Germline loops: CDR1 MNHNY, CDR2 SVGAGI (reference sequence). The CDR3 loop is CASRGDYGYTF. Here the CDR3 DNA reads TGTGCCAGTCGGGGGGACTATGGCTACACCTTC.

The chain has TRBV4-1 and TRBJ2-1, with TRBD1 matching 10 bases. The CDR3 contains 15 residues. V was pared by 2 bases and J by 8 bases, with 6 bases of the junction left unmatched. Germline values: CDR1 MGHRA, CDR2 YSYEKL. Here the CDR3 DNA reads TGCGCCAGCAGCCAATCCCGACAGGGGGCCCATGAGCAGTTCTTC. Translation gives CASSQSRQGAHEQFF.

This chain links TRBV7-2 with TRBJ2-3; 8 bases are shared with TRBD2. The V and J ends lost 4 bases and 4 bases, in that order; junction bases with no gene match: 4. The CDR3 is made up of 14 amino acids. The germline V gene has CDR1 SGHTA and CDR2 FQGNSA. The CDR3 spells CASSSGLAPDTQYF. CDR3 sequence (DNA): TGTGCCAGCAGCTCTGGACTAGCCCCAGATACGCAGTATTTT. The full variable domain, rest sourced from reference TRBV7-2 and TRBJ2-3, is GAGVSQSPSNKVTEKGKDVELRCDPISGHTALYWYRQSLGQGLEFLIYFQGNSAPDKSGLPSDRFSAERTGGSVSTLTIQRTQQEDSAVYLCASSSGLAPDTQYFGPGTRLTVL.

The chain employs TRBV6-5 and TRBJ1-2; D call uncertain. The V gene lost 3 bases and the J gene lost 7 bases, with 12 bases spanning the gap. Germline V CDR1 and CDR2: MNHEY, SVGAGI. There are 13 residues in the CDR3. The CDR3 region has the DNA TGTGCCAGCAGTTATTCCCCGGGTTTTGGCTACACCTTC. Its protein product is CASSYSPGFGYTF.

The chain employs TRBV11-2 and TRBJ1-2; no clear D gene. The length of the CDR3 is 14 residues. From germline, CDR1 is SGHAT and CDR2 FQNNGV. V gave up 6 bases and J gave up 6 bases, with 17 bases separating them. The CDR3 DNA sequence: TGTGCCAGCAGTCGTATGACCATTGGAGATGGCTACACCTTC. Its translation: CASSRMTIGDGYTF.

This chain links TRBV13 with TRBJ2-7; a possible D gene is TRBD1 (5 bases). There are 15 residues in the CDR3. Germline CDR1 and CDR2: PRHDT and FYEKMQ (reference sequence). Between the trimmed V and J ends, which lost 5 bases and 2 bases, there was a span of 16 bases. CDR3 residues: CASSLGPGNPYEQYF. The DNA of the CDR3 is TGTGCCAGCAGCCTGGGGCCAGGGAACCCCTACGAGCAGTACTTC.

V usage is TRBV27 and J usage is TRBJ2-3, with D possibly TRBD1 on 6 matching bases. Trimming left V 3 bases short and J 3 bases short, with 19 bases between. The CDR3 is made up of 17 amino acids. Germline V lookup: CDR1 MNHEY, CDR2 SMNVEV (reference sequence). CDR3 DNA: TGTGCCAGCAGTTTTATTTTCCGACTTAGGGGGACAGATACGCAGTATTTT. Protein: CASSFIFRLRGTDTQYF.

CDR3 nucleotide sequence: TGCAGCGTTAGACTAGCGGGAGCCGAGCAGTACTTC. Translating it yields CSVRLAGAEQYF. This sequence joins TRBV29-1 and TRBJ2-7; TRBD2 aligns across 12 bases. J was trimmed by 6 bases and V by 5 bases; bases with no gene match: 2. CDR1 and CDR2 (germline): SQVTM, ANQGSEA. The CDR3 loop spans 12 amino acids.

The chain employs TRBV15 and TRBJ2-3; D gene ambiguous. CDR3 length equals 13 residues. The V gene's germline CDR1 is LNHNV and CDR2 YYDKDF (reference sequence). The V gene lost 0 bases and the J gene lost 4 bases, with 5 bases spanning the gap. CDR3 nucleotides: TGTGCCACCAGCAGAGAGGTCCCAGATACGCAGTATTTT. This gives the protein CATSREVPDTQYF.

This clone was seen only once. The chain couples TRBV11-2 to TRBJ2-5; TRBD2 agrees at 15 bases. Germline loops: CDR1 SGHAT, CDR2 FQNNGV. V lost 5 bases, J lost 0 bases, and 10 bases stayed unmatched. The CDR3 runs 19 residues. The CDR3 DNA follows: TGTGCCAGCAGCCCGGGACTAGCGGGAGGCCGGGGGTACCAAGAGACCCAGTACTTC. Amino acids: CASSPGLAGGRGYQETQYF.

This clone occurred once. CDR3: CASSLYVSYEQYF. The CDR3 DNA sequence: TGTGCCAGCAGCTTATACGTGTCCTACGAGCAGTACTTC. This chain uses TRBV11-2 with TRBJ2-7; D is undetermined. Germline CDR1 is SGHAT and CDR2 is FQNNGV. With 2 bases removed from V and 1 base from J, the gap between germline ends came to 6 bases. The length of the CDR3 is 13 residues.

CDR3 protein: CASSYGLAGLGGELFF. The CDR3 DNA follows: TGTGCCAGCAGTTACGGTCTAGCGGGATTGGGCGGGGAGCTGTTTTTT. The V and J genes are TRBV6-6 and TRBJ2-2, with 9 nucleotides matching TRBD2. The germline V gene has CDR1 MNHNY and CDR2 SVGAGI (reference sequence). Unmatched junction bases numbered 8, after V lost 2 bases and J lost 7 bases. CDR3 length equals 16 residues.